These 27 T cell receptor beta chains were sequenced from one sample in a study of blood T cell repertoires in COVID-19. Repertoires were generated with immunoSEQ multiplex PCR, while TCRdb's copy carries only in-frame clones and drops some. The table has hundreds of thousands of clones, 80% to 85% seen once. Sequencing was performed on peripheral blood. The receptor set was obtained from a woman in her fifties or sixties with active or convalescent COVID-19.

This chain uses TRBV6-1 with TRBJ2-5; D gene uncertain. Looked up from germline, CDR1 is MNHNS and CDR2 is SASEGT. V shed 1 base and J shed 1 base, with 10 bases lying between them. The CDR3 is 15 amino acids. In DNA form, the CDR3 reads TGTGCCAGCAGTGAAGGGGTGAGGTTCCAAGAGACCCAGTACTTC. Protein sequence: CASSEGVRFQETQYF.

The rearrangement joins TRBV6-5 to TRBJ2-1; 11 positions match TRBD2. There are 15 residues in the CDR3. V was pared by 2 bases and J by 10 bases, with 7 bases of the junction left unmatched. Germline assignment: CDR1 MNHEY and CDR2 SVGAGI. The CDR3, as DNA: TGTGCCAGCAGTTACGCCGGGACTAGCGGAAGGGAGCAGTTCTTC. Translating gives CASSYAGTSGREQFF.

CDR3 residues: CATSRGTGGAYYGNEQFF. The CDR3 DNA reads TGTGCCACCAGCAGAGGTACAGGGGGCGCCTATTACGGCAATGAGCAGTTCTTC. V usage is TRBV15 and J usage is TRBJ2-1; 9 positions match TRBD1. This CDR3 is built from 18 residues. V trimming: 1 base; J trimming: 6 bases; junction bases outside the gene matches: 13. The V gene's germline CDR1 is LNHNV and CDR2 YYDKDF (reference sequence). Using reference TRBV15 and TRBJ2-1 for the parts outside the CDR3, the full variable domain is DAMVIQNPRYQVTQFGKPVTLSCSQTLNHNVMYWYQQKSSQAPKLLFHYYDKDFNNEADTPDNFQSRRPNTSFCFLDIRSPGLGDTAMYLCATSRGTGGAYYGNEQFFGPGTRLTVL.

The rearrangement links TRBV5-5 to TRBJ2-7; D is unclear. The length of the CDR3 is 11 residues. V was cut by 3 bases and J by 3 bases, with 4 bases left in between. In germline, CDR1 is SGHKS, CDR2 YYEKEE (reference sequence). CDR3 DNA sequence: TGTGCCAGCAGCTACAACTACGAGCAGTACTTC. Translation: CASSYNYEQYF. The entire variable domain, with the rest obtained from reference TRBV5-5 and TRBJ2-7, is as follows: DAGVTQSPTHLIKTRGQQVTLRCSPISGHKSVSWYQQVLGQGPQFIFQYYEKEERGRGNFPDRFSARQFPNYSSELNVNALLLGDSALYLCASSYNYEQYFGPGTRLTVT.

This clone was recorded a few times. Here the CDR3 reads CASSLLSFSNSPLHF. The DNA for the CDR3 is TGTGCCAGCAGCCTTCTGTCCTTCAGTAATTCACCCCTCCACTTT. The J gene is TRBJ1-6, the V gene TRBV7-2; D unclear. Germline loops: CDR1 SGHTA, CDR2 FQGNSA. V lost 5 bases and J 6 bases, leaving 14 bases between the germline ends. This CDR3 region has 15 residues.

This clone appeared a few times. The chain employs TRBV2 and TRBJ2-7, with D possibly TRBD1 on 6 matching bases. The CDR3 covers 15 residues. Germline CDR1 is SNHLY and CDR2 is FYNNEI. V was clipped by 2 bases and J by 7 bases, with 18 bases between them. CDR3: CASSESGDAYVEQYF. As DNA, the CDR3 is TGTGCCAGCAGTGAATCAGGGGACGCCTACGTGGAGCAGTACTTC.

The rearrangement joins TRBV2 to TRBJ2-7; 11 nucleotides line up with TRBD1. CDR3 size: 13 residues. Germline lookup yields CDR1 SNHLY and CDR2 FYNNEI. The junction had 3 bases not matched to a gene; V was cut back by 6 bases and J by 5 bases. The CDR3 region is CASRRTGGDEQYF. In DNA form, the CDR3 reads TGTGCCAGCAGACGGACAGGGGGCGACGAGCAGTACTTC. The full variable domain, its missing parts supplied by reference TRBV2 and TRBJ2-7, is EPEVTQTPSHQVTQMGQEVILRCVPISNHLYFYWYRQILGQKVEFLVSFYNNEISEKSEIFDDQFSVERPDGSNFTLKIRSTKLEDSAMYFCASRRTGGDEQYFGPGTRLTVT.

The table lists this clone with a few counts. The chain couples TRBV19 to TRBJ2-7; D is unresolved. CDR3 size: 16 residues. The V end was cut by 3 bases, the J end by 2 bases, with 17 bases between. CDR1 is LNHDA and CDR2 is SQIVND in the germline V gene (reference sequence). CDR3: CASSIPPKTPPYEQYF. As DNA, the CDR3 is TGTGCCAGTAGTATCCCCCCTAAGACACCTCCCTACGAGCAGTACTTC.

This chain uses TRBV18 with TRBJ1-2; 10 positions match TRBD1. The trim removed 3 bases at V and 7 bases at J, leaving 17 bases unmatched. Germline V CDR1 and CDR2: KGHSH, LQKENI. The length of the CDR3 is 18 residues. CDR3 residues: CASSPNTNPGTGVFGYTF. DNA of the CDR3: TGTGCCAGCTCACCGAATACTAACCCCGGGACAGGGGTGTTTGGCTACACCTTC.

The CDR3 nucleotides are TGCGCCAGCCGACAGGGGGAGGGTATGAACACTGAAGCTTTCTTT. Encoded protein: CASRQGEGMNTEAFF. The V call is TRBV5-1, the J call TRBJ1-1, with 9 bases aligning to TRBD1. V lost 7 bases and J lost 0; bases outside the gene matches: 7. Germline CDR1 reads SGHRS; CDR2 reads YFSETQ. CDR3 size: 15 residues.

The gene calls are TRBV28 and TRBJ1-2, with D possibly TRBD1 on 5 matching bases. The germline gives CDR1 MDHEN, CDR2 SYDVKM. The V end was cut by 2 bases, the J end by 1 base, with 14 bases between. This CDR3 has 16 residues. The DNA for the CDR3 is TGTGCCAGCAGTTTAGGGGCAGGTACTTTTAACTATGGCTACACCTTC. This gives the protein CASSLGAGTFNYGYTF.

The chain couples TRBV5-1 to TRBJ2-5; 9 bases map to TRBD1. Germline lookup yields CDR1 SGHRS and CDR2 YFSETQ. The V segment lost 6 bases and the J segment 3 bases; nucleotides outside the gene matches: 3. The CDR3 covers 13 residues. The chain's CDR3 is CASTGQGKETQYF. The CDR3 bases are TGCGCCAGCACCGGACAGGGGAAAGAGACCCAGTACTTC. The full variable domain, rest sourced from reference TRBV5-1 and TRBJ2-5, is KAGVTQTPRYLIKTRGQQVTLSCSPISGHRSVSWYQQTPGQGLQFLFEYFSETQRNKGNFPGRFSGRQFSNSRSEMNVSTLELGDSALYLCASTGQGKETQYFGPGTRLLVL.

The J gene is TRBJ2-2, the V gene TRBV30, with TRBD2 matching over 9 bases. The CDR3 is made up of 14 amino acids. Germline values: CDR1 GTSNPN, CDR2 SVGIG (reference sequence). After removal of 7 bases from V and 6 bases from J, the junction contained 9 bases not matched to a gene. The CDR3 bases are TGTGCCTTGGCGGGGGGGCCTGAACCCGGGGAGCTGTTTTTT. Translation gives CALAGGPEPGELFF.

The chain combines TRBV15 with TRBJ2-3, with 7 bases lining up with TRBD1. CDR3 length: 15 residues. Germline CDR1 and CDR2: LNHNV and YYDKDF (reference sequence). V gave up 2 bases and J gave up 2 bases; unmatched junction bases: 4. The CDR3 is CATSRTGTATDTQYF. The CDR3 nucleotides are TGTGCCACCAGCAGAACCGGGACAGCCACAGATACGCAGTATTTT.

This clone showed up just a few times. This chain's CDR3 is CASSYEQGIRSEAFF. CDR3 coding DNA: TGTGCCAGCAGCTATGAACAGGGAATACGAAGTGAAGCTTTCTTT. This chain links TRBV11-2 with TRBJ1-1; TRBD1 is a possible D gene (6 bases). The V gene's germline CDR1 is SGHAT and CDR2 FQNNGV. Trimming took off 4 bases at V and 7 bases at J, with 19 bases between the two ends. This CDR3 has 15 residues.

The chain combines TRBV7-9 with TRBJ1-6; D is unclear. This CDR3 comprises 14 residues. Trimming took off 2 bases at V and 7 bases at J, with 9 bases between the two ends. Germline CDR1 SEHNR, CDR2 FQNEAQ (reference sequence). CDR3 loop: CASSLTTGNSPLHF. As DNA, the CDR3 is TGTGCCAGCAGCTTAACAACGGGGAATTCACCCCTCCACTTT.

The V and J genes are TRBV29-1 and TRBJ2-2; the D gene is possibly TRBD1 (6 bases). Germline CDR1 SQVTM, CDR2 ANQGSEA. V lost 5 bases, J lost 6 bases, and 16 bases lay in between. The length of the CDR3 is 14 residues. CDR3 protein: CSVSTGLGAGELFF. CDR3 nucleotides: TGCAGCGTTTCCACAGGGTTGGGGGCCGGGGAGCTGTTTTTT.

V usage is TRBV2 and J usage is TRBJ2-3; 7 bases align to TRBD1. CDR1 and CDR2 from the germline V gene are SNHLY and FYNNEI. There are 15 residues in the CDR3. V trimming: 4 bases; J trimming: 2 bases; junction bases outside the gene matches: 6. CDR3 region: CASSVFQGVTDTQYF. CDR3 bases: TGTGCCAGCAGTGTGTTTCAGGGGGTCACAGATACGCAGTATTTT.

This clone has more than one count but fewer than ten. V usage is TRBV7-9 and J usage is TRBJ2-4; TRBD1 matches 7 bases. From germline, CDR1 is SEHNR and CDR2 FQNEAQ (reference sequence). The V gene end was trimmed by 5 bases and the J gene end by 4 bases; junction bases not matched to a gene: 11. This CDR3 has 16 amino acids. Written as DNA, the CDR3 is TGTGCCAGCAGCCCGATTTACCAGGGGGATAAAAACATTCAGTACTTC. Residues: CASSPIYQGDKNIQYF.

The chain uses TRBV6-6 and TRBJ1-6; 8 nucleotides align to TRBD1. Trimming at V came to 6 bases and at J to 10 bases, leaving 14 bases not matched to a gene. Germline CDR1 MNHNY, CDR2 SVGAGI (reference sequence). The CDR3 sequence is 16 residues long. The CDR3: CASRSTTGTGDSPLHF. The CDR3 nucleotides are TGTGCCAGCAGATCGACAACCGGGACAGGCGACTCACCCCTCCACTTT.

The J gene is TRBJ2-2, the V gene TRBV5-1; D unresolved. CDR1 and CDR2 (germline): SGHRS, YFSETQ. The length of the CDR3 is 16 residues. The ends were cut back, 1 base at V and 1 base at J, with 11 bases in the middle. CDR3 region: CASSLRQVENTGELFF. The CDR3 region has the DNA TGCGCCAGCAGCTTGCGTCAGGTAGAGAACACCGGGGAGCTGTTTTTT.

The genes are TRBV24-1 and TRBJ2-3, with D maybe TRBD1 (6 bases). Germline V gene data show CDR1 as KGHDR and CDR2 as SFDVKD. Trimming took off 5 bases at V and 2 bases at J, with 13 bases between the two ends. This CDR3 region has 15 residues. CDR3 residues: CATSAAQGFTDTQYF. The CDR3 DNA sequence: TGTGCCACCAGTGCCGCACAGGGTTTCACAGATACGCAGTATTTT.

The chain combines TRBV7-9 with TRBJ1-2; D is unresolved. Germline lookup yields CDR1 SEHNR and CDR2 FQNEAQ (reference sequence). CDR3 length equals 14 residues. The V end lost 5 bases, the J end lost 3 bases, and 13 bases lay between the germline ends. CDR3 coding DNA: TGTGCCAGCAGCCCCACGGGAAGGGACTATGGCTACACCTTC. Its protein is CASSPTGRDYGYTF.

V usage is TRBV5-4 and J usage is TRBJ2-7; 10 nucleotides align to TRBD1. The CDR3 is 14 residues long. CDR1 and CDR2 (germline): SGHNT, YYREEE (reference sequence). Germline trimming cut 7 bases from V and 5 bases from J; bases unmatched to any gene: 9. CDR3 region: CASRVGQGYHEQYF. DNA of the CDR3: TGTGCCAGCCGGGTGGGACAGGGGTACCACGAGCAGTACTTC.

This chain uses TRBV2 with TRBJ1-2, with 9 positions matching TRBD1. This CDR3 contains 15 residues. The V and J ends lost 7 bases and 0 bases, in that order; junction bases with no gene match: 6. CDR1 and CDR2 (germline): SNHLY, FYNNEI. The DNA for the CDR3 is TGTGCCAGCACGGGACAGGGTGGCCCTAACTATGGCTACACCTTC. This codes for CASTGQGGPNYGYTF.

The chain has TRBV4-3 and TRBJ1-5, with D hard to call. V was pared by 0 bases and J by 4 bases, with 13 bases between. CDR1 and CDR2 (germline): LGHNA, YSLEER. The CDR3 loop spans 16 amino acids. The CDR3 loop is CASSQEFGGPNQPQHF. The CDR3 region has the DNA TGCGCCAGCAGCCAAGAATTCGGAGGGCCGAATCAGCCCCAGCATTTT.

The CDR3 loop reads CASSRGQGAGNQPQHF. In nucleotides, the CDR3 is TGTGCCAGCAGCAGAGGACAGGGGGCAGGCAATCAGCCCCAGCATTTT. The V and J genes are TRBV7-8 and TRBJ1-5; TRBD1 matches at 11 bases. This CDR3 spans 16 amino acids. Trimming cost V 5 bases and J 2 bases; bases outside gene matches: 5. Germline values: CDR1 SGHVS, CDR2 FQNEAQ.